This T cell receptor (beta chain) is from a study of T cells in Graves' hyperthyroidism and ophthalmopathy. This clonotype occurred a few times. CDR3 size: 15 residues. The germline CDR1 and CDR2 sequences are MNHNS and SASEGT. V was cut by 7 bases and J by 0 bases, with 14 bases left in between. Template material for amplifying TCR beta CDR3 regions consisted of RNA transcripts. In the first-round RT-PCR of the TCR CDR3, the HTBI primer set was used. From the multiplex PCR reads, TCRdb called clonotypes with MiXCR, one entry per CDR3 protein. The repertoire holds 300,000 to 400,000 distinct CDR3 sequences, with roughly 13% as singletons.

The rearrangement links TRBV6-1 to TRBJ2-3, with D possibly matching TRBD2 (5 bases). This clonotype originated in a woman aged 25 to 39 with Graves' hyperthyroidism. The sample was blood. The DNA for the CDR3 is TGTGCCAGCAATCCCGGGAACCCTAGCACAGATACGCAGTATTTT. It codes for CASNPGNPSTDTQYF.